Detailed here is one TCR beta chain. The antigen is unknown. This sample is drawn from a study of regulatory T cells in long-lasting Graves disease. Whole-study results and caveats: Newly diagnosed disease favored TRBV20-1 and TRBJ2-1 over persistent disease.

According to the study, TCR beta libraries were built with iRepertoire HTBI primers and CDR3-region Arm-PCR. One entry per CDR3 protein results from TCRdb running MiXCR on the multiplex PCR reads. The sample holds a few hundred thousand distinct CDR3 sequences, roughly a quarter seen once. Losses at the gene ends were 4 bases for V and 8 bases for J; bases not matched to a gene: 9. The CDR3 runs to 14 residues. The germline V gene has CDR1 SGHKS and CDR2 YYEKEE (reference sequence). Time point given: persistent/refractory GD, antithyroid drugs over 5 years with positive TRAb. Following extraction of RNA from PBMCs, that RNA was used to make the TCR library. An endocrinology department in Xi'an, China, recruited the patients.

Source: peripheral blood mononuclear cells (PBMCs), taken when the disease was refractory, from a patient treated with antithyroid drugs. The TCR was taken from a female donor with Graves disease. The chain couples TRBV5-5 to TRBJ1-1; 9 positions agree with TRBD1. In DNA, the CDR3 is TGTGCCAGCAGCCCCCGGACAGGGGACTTCGAAGCTTTCTTT. This translates into CASSPRTGDFEAFF.